This T cell receptor (beta chain) was observed in a study of blood T cell repertoires in COVID-19. Looking at the study overall: Sites across the United States, Italy and Spain contributed samples from acute and convalescent COVID-19. PBMCs, B-cell-depleted T cells, or T cells were the source of the cDNA or gDNA that made up the material.

This CDR3 has 15 residues. V lost 2 bases to trimming and J lost 7 bases; unmatched junction nucleotides: 9. CDR1 is KGHSH and CDR2 is LQKENI in the germline V gene. Per the original methods: How many nucleated cells were present was estimated from reference gene primer amplification. Assay used: immunoSEQ multiplex PCR; TCRdb lists only in-frame clones, some missing. The V and J calls and clone size were taken over from that table, and D and trimming were inferred from the DNA. Of approximately 90,000 clones detected, around four fifths appear once; the ten largest clones hold roughly 3.2%. The TCR comes from a man in his fifties with acute or convalescent COVID-19. V gene TRBV18 combines with J gene TRBJ2-3, with 7 bases matching TRBD2. What was sequenced was peripheral blood. CDR3 coding DNA: TGTGCCAGCTCACCAACCGGGACTAATCCTTATACGCAGTATTTT. This encodes CASSPTGTNPYTQYF.